This T cell receptor (beta chain) derives from a study of T cell responses to AZD1222 COVID-19 vaccine. Background on the study: Pooled in the analysis were second doses at about 4 or about 12 weeks. Study results and limitations: Spike was spanned by vaccine-associated CD4 TCRs, which were dominant at 160-218 and 743-854. The study sampled repertoires only after the peak T cell response.

J was trimmed by 4 bases and V by 6 bases; bases with no gene match: 2. The CDR3 is 11 residues long. Germline CDR1 and CDR2: SQVTM and ANQGSEA. As to this clone: Its antigen is unknown.

Repertoires were generated with immunoSEQ multiplex PCR, while TCRdb's copy carries only in-frame clones and drops some. The data hold approximately 110,000 clones, with about 89% observed a single time. The chain carries TRBV29-1 and TRBJ1-1; 7 positions match TRBD1. Sequences were derived from peripheral blood, sampled on day 0 of AZD1222 vaccination. The origin of this receptor is an adult in good health. CDR3 coding DNA: TGCAGCGTCGGGGACAGCACTGAAGCTTTCTTT. This translates into CSVGDSTEAFF.